This entry is about one T cell receptor (beta chain). The data were taken from a study of T cells in localized non-small cell lung cancer. Sequencing used immunoSEQ multiplex PCR; TCRdb keeps in-frame clones, though not all of them. Of around 33,000 clones in the sample, around 88% were seen once. V dropped 6 bases and J dropped 0; count of bases not matched to a gene: 4. The length of the CDR3 is 14 residues. Germline V gene sequence: CDR1 MNHNY, CDR2 SVGAGI (reference sequence). Sample: peripheral blood, taken before any cancer treatment. The chain has TRBV6-6 and TRBJ2-7; TRBD1 agrees at 8 bases. This TCR was sampled from a woman aged 40-69 years with stage I lung adenocarcinoma. The CDR3 DNA is TGTGCCAGCAGCCGGACAGGGACCTCCTACGAGCAGTACTTC. It encodes CASSRTGTSYEQYF.